The 19 T cell receptor beta chains below come from one sample, sequenced in a study of shared clonotypes between healthy human individuals. Generated by immunoSEQ multiplex PCR, the TCRdb table keeps only in-frame clones and is missing some. The table records roughly 2,300,000 clones, 85% to 95% of them present only once. Sequencing was carried out using naive CD4+ T cells from PBMCs. The sample's subset: CD45RA+ positively selected. All receptors come from a man aged 18 to 30 in good health. Some clones in this sample may be carry-over from other donors' samples.

This chain's CDR3 is CASSLAPSGFTDTQYF. The CDR3 DNA reads as TGTGCCAGCAGCTTAGCCCCTAGCGGCTTCACAGATACGCAGTATTTT. The chain recombines TRBV11-2 with TRBJ2-3; 7 bases map to TRBD2. CDR1 is SGHAT and CDR2 is FQNNGV in the germline V gene. This CDR3 spans 16 amino acids. V was clipped by 1 base and J by 2 bases; unmatched bases: 6.

The table lists this clone with a count of one. The V and J genes are TRBV5-5 and TRBJ2-1; 15 nucleotides line up with TRBD2. CDR3 size: 17 residues. After removal of 4 bases from V and 1 base from J, the junction contained 3 bases not matched to a gene. Germline V CDR1 and CDR2: SGHKS, YYEKEE (reference sequence). The CDR3 nucleotides read TGTGCCAGCAGCAGGACTAGCGGGAGGGGATCCTACAATGAGCAGTTCTTC. It specifies CASSRTSGRGSYNEQFF. The entire variable domain, with the rest obtained from reference TRBV5-5 and TRBJ2-1, is as follows: DAGVTQSPTHLIKTRGQQVTLRCSPISGHKSVSWYQQVLGQGPQFIFQYYEKEERGRGNFPDRFSARQFPNYSSELNVNALLLGDSALYLCASSRTSGRGSYNEQFFGPGTRLTVL.

The V gene is TRBV5-4, the J gene TRBJ2-1; 15 positions agree with TRBD2. The V gene end was trimmed by 4 bases and the J gene end by 5 bases; junction bases not matched to a gene: 1. The CDR3 loop spans 15 amino acids. CDR1 is SGHNT and CDR2 is YYREEE in the germline V gene (reference sequence). The CDR3 loop reads CASSRTSGRDNEQFF. The CDR3, as DNA: TGTGCCAGCAGCCGGACTAGCGGGAGGGACAATGAGCAGTTCTTC.

The gene calls are TRBV5-4 and TRBJ1-3, with D unclear. V lost 1 base and J 8 bases, leaving 16 bases between the germline ends. This CDR3 contains 15 residues. CDR1 is SGHNT, CDR2 YYREEE, per germline (reference sequence). CDR3 residues: CASSLSRNLEDTIYF. In nucleotides, the CDR3 is TGTGCCAGCAGCTTGTCACGAAACCTGGAGGACACCATATATTTT.

The sample holds one count of this clone. The J gene is TRBJ2-5, the V gene TRBV28, with D unresolved. This CDR3 has 12 residues. Looked up from germline, CDR1 is MDHEN and CDR2 is SYDVKM. Between the trimmed V and J ends, which lost 1 base and 7 bases, there was a span of 7 bases. Here the CDR3 DNA reads TGTGCCAGCAGTTTATCCCGAGGGACCCAGTACTTC. As protein: CASSLSRGTQYF.

The rearrangement joins TRBV7-2 to TRBJ2-7; D not resolved. CDR1 is SGHTA, CDR2 FQGNSA, per germline. The CDR3 is 15 amino acids. V shed 4 bases and J shed 2 bases, with 15 bases lying between them. DNA for the CDR3: TGTGCCAGCAGCTACTCGGGTCCGCCTACCTACGAGCAGTACTTC. It codes for CASSYSGPPTYEQYF.

The chain combines TRBV4-2 with TRBJ2-2, with D possibly TRBD2 on 6 matching bases. V was trimmed by 8 bases and J by 5 bases, leaving 24 bases between them. The CDR3 sequence is 17 residues long. CDR1 is LGHNA and CDR2 is YNFKEQ in the germline V gene. Here the CDR3 reads CASEPEGGPLGTGELFF. The CDR3 bases are TGTGCCAGCGAGCCTGAGGGAGGCCCTTTGGGGACCGGGGAGCTGTTTTTT.

This chain links TRBV7-2 with TRBJ2-1, with TRBD1 identical over 10 bases. CDR1 and CDR2 from the germline V gene are SGHTA and FQGNSA. The CDR3 runs 17 residues. V lost 1 base to trimming and J lost 13 bases; unmatched junction nucleotides: 16. The CDR3 DNA sequence: TGTGCCAGCAGCTTAGACCGGTTGAGGACAGGGGGGGATGTCCAGTTCTTC. It encodes CASSLDRLRTGGDVQFF.

V and J are TRBV6-5 and TRBJ1-4; D not certain. Between the trimmed V and J ends, which lost 5 bases and 7 bases, there was a span of 11 bases. This CDR3 spans 13 amino acids. In germline, CDR1 is MNHEY, CDR2 SVGAGI. CDR3 DNA sequence: TGTGCCAGCAGTAACGGACGGCTTGAAAAACTGTTTTTT. This sequence encodes CASSNGRLEKLFF.

This sequence joins TRBV6-5 and TRBJ1-5, with D possibly being TRBD1 (5 bases). This CDR3 region has 15 residues. V lost 0 bases and J lost 7, with 13 bases in between. From germline, CDR1 is MNHEY and CDR2 SVGAGI. CDR3 coding DNA: TGTGCCAGCAGTTACTCAAAGGGACTGGGGCAGCCCCAGCATTTT. Translation gives CASSYSKGLGQPQHF.

J is TRBJ2-3 and V is TRBV6-1; the D is unclear. Trimming shortened V by 3 bases and J by 4 bases, and 8 bases separated the two germline ends. The CDR3 consists of 13 residues. The germline gives CDR1 MNHNS, CDR2 SASEGT. CDR3 in amino acids: CASSDIPSDTQYF. The CDR3 DNA is TGTGCCAGCAGTGACATCCCGTCAGATACGCAGTATTTT.

This sequence joins TRBV7-9 and TRBJ1-1, with 7 bases aligning to TRBD1. The V and J ends lost 3 bases and 5 bases, in that order; junction bases with no gene match: 9. Germline V gives CDR1 SEHNR, CDR2 FQNEAQ (reference sequence). The CDR3 is 15 residues long. The CDR3 DNA sequence: TGTGCCAGCAGCTTGACGGGTGCAGGGGGGACTGAAGCTTTCTTT. Its translation: CASSLTGAGGTEAFF.

The chain carries TRBV28 and TRBJ2-7; 10 nucleotides align to TRBD2. The CDR3 contains 15 residues. Trimming at V came to 10 bases and at J to 4 bases, leaving 13 bases not matched to a gene. CDR1 MDHEN and CDR2 SYDVKM come from the germline V gene. The CDR3 region has the DNA TGTGCCATCCGAGCCTTAGCGGGGGGAAATTACGAGCAGTACTTC. Its translation: CAIRALAGGNYEQYF.

For the CDR3, the DNA is TGCAGTGCTACAGGTGACGGCTACACCTTC. Protein sequence: CSATGDGYTF. This chain joins TRBV20-1 and TRBJ1-2; D ambiguous. Trimming shortened V by 4 bases and J by 8 bases, and 8 bases separated the two germline ends. The germline gives CDR1 DFQATT, CDR2 SNEGSKA (reference sequence). The CDR3 sequence is 10 residues long.

CDR3 protein: CASSLQAGVAKNIQYF. In nucleotides, the CDR3 is TGTGCCAGCAGTCTCCAAGCGGGAGTAGCCAAAAACATTCAGTACTTC. The J gene is TRBJ2-4, the V gene TRBV27; 8 bases line up with TRBD2. The CDR3 is made up of 16 amino acids. From germline, CDR1 is MNHEY and CDR2 SMNVEV (reference sequence). Trimming took 5 bases from V and 0 from J; bases not matched to a gene: 6.

V is TRBV18 and J is TRBJ2-1; 10 bases map to TRBD2. Germline V gene data show CDR1 as KGHSH and CDR2 as LQKENI. J lost 8 bases, V lost 4 bases, and 17 bases had no gene match. The CDR3 loop spans 18 amino acids. CDR3 amino acids: CASSRTPSGSRGYDEQFF. The CDR3 region has the DNA TGTGCCAGCTCACGCACCCCTAGCGGGAGTAGGGGATACGATGAGCAGTTCTTC.

V usage is TRBV4-1 and J usage is TRBJ2-3, with 11 bases matching TRBD2. Germline assignment: CDR1 MGHRA and CDR2 YSYEKL. Germline trimming cut 4 bases from V and 6 bases from J; bases unmatched to any gene: 12. The CDR3 is made up of 17 amino acids. CDR3: CASSPSYRLAGRDTQYF. In DNA, the CDR3 is TGCGCCAGCAGCCCTTCCTATCGACTAGCGGGGAGGGATACGCAGTATTTT.

J is TRBJ1-2 and V is TRBV6-1, with a possible D match to TRBD1 (5 bases). CDR1 and CDR2 from the germline V gene are MNHNS and SASEGT. With 5 bases removed from V and 5 bases from J, the gap between germline ends came to 15 bases. This CDR3 region has 14 residues. The CDR3 DNA reads as TGTGCCAGCAGTACACCGGGGACGTTGTATGGCTACACCTTC. Its translation: CASSTPGTLYGYTF.

The CDR3, as DNA: TGCGCCAGCAGCCAAGATCAGGGTAGGGAAAAACTGTTTTTT. The encoded protein is CASSQDQGREKLFF. The chain uses TRBV4-1 and TRBJ1-4; possible D gene TRBD1, 5 bases. Germline CDR1 MGHRA, CDR2 YSYEKL. The CDR3 has 14 residues. Trimming left V 0 bases short and J 8 bases short, with 10 bases between.